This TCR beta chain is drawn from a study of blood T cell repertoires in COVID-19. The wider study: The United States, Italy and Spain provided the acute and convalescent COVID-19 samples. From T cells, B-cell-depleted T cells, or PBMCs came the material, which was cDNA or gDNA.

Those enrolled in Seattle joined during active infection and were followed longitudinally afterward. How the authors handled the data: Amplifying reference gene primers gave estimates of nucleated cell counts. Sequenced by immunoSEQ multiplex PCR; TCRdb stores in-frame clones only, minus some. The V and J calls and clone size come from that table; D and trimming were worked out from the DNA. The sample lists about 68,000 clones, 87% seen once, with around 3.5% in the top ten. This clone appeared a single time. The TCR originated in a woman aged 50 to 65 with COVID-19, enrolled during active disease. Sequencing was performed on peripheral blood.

DNA for the CDR3: TGTGCCAGCAGCCTCTTCAAAGGGACTAGCGCTTACAATGAGCAGTTCTTC. It specifies CASSLFKGTSAYNEQFF. J is TRBJ2-1 and V is TRBV4-2; 10 bases are a match to TRBD2. J gave up 4 bases and V 4 bases, and 10 bases lay outside the gene matches. Germline CDR1 is LGHNA and CDR2 is YNFKEQ. The CDR3 consists of 17 residues.